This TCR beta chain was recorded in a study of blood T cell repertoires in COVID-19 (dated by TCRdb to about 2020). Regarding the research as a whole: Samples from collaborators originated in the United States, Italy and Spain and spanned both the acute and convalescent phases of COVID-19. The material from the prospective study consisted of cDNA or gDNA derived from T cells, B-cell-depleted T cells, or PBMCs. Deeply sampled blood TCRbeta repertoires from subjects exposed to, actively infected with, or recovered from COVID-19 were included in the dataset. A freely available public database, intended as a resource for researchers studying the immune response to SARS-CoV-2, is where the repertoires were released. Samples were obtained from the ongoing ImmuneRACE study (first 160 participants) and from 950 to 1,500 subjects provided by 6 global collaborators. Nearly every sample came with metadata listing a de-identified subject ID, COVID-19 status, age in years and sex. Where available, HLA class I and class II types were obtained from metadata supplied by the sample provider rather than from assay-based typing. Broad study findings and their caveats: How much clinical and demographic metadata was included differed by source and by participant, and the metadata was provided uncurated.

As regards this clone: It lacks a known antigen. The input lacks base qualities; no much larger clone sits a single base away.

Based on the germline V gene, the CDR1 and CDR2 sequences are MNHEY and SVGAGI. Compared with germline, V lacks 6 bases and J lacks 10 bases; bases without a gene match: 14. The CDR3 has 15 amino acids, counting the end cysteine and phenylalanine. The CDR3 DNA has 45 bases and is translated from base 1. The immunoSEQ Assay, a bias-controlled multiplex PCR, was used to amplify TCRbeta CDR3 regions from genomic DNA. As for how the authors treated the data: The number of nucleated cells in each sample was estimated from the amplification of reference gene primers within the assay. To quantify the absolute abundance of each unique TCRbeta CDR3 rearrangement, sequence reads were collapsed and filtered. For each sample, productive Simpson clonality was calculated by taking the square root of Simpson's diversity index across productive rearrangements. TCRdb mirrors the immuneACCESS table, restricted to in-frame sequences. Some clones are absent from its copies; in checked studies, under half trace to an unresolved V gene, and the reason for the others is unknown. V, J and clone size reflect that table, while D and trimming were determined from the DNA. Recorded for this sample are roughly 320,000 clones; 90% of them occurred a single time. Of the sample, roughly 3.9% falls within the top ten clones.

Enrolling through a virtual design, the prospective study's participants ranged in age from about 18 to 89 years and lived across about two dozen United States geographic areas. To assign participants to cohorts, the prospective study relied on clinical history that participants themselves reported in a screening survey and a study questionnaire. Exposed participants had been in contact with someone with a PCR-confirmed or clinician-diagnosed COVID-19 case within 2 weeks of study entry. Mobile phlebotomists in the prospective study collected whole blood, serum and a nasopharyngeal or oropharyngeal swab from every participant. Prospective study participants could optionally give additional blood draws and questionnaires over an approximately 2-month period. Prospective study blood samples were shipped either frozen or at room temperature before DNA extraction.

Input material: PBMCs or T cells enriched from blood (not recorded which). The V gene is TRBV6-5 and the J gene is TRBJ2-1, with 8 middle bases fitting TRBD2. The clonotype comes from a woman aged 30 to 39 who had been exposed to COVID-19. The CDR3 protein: CASSVSLAGGGEQFF. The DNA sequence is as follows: TGTGCCAGCAGCGTGAGCCTGGCGGGGGGTGGGGAGCAGTTCTTC.